The source of this T cell receptor beta chain is a study of cytomegalovirus exposure and HLA in healthy donors. Study conclusions and caveats: In an earlier analysis, about 87% or about 30%: the productive usage of most TCR beta V segments. Cytomegalovirus association was assigned to some 160 TCR beta chains. With further analysis later on, most CMV-associated TCR beta chains appeared HLA-restricted. Both high specificity and high sensitivity reportedly marked the classifier's diagnosis of cytomegalovirus status.

Note on this clone: The antigen remains unidentified.

Both 60 Vbeta primers and 13 Jbeta primers went into the PCR. Measured with immunoSEQ multiplex PCR; TCRdb has only the in-frame clones, and not every one. The sample includes approximately 150,000 clones, roughly 80% of them seen just once. Germline CDR1 KGHSH, CDR2 LQKENI. The CDR3 is 16 residues long. The junction had 6 bases not matched to a gene; V was cut back by 4 bases and J by 5 bases. The sequence was obtained from a woman in her twenties or thirties in good health and CMV-seronegative. This chain uses TRBV18 with TRBJ2-1; 12 nucleotides match TRBD2. Sequenced: PBMCs. In nucleotides, the CDR3 is TGTGCCAGCTCACTACGGACTAGCGGGACCGACAATGAGCAGTTCTTC. This codes for CASSLRTSGTDNEQFF. The whole variable domain, remainder taken from reference TRBV18 and TRBJ2-1, is NAGVMQNPRHLVRRRGQEARLRCSPMKGHSHVYWYRQLPEEGLKFMVYLQKENIIDESGMPKERFSAEFPKEGPSILRIQQVVRGDSAAYFCASSLRTSGTDNEQFFGPGTRLTVL.